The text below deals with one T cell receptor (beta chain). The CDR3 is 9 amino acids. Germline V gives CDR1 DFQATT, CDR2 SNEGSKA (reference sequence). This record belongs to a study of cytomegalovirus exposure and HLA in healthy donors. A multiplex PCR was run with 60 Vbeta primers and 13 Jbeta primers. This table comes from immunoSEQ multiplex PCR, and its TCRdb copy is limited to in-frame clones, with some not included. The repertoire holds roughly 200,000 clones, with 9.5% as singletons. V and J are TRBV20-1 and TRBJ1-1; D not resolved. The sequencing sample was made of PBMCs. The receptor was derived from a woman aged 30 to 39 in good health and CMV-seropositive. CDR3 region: CSVNTEAFF. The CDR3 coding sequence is TGCAGCGTTAACACTGAAGCTTTCTTT.